This T cell receptor (beta chain) comes out of a study of radiation and T cells in renal cell carcinoma (dated by TCRdb to 2019 to 2021). Broadly, across the study: In total, 50 to 60 samples underwent TCR beta sequencing: 25 or so tumors plus 27 peripheral blood samples. The final blood draw took place at 4 weeks after radiation, the same time as nephrectomy. A total of about 4 million unique CDR3 nucleotide sequences, encoding more than 2 million unique CDR3 amino acid sequences, were found across all 50 or so samples.

Measured from the cysteine to the phenylalanine, the CDR3 is 13 residues long. Just the 39-base CDR3 DNA is kept, in frame starting at base 1. Relative to germline, V is 0 bases shorter and J is 6 bases shorter, with 10 bases between their ends. Sequences SGDLS (CDR1) and YYNGEE (CDR2) are obtained from the germline V gene. In the paper's terms, the time point label means: blood 4 weeks post-SBRT, at nephrectomy. This specimen's treatment or condition label, per the study, means: 15 Gy SBRT to primary tumor, nephrectomy 4 weeks later. The samples were obtained from a clinical trial, where primary renal cell carcinomas were treated with 15 Gy stereotactic body radiation therapy and then removed by nephrectomy 4 weeks afterward. To track tumor-enriched clonotypes, serial peripheral blood was sampled from radiation-treated patients at baseline and at 2 weeks and 4 weeks after SBRT. All patients had renal cell carcinoma with clear cell pathology. Genomic DNA for TCR sequencing was prepared using the QIAamp DNA Blood Mini Kit (Qiagen). Samples were included in the analyses only if all quality control checks were passed.

The immunoSEQ kit was used, according to the manufacturer's recommendations, to generate TCR beta libraries from genomic DNA. For library preparation, a first multiplex PCR was performed with proprietary primers, followed by a second PCR in which unique barcodes were added, and bead cleanups were performed after each round. Each sample batch included a kit-provided positive control reaction and a negative control reaction. The final libraries were assessed on an Agilent 4200 TapeStation D1000 ScreenTape, pooled by volume, and quantified by qPCR. Sequencing was performed on an Illumina NextSeq500 using a MidOutput 150-cycle cartridge, with 156 Read1 cycles, 15 Index1 cycles, and the kit custom primers. The pooled library was loaded at approximately 0.95 pM with a roughly 20% PhiX control spike-in. As for the authors' bioinformatics: Vendor-processed data were analyzed in R, and a clonotype was defined as all T cells sharing the same CDR3 nucleotide sequence. In the clone abundance analyses, frequencies were normalized to the 10,000 most abundant clones in each sample. Public T cell clones, averaging fewer than five per sample, were removed before analysis. Tumor-enriched clonotypes and baseline blood-enriched clonotypes were defined as those with an abundance difference of at least 32-fold between compartments. Clonotypes expanded or contracted between blood time points were identified with a beta-binomial differential abundance model. Tumor-blood repertoire similarity was measured with the Baroni-Urbani and Buser coefficient, and groups were compared using two-tailed Wilcoxon tests in R. TCRdb mirrors the immuneACCESS table, restricted to in-frame sequences. Some clones are absent from its copies; in checked studies, under half trace to an unresolved V gene, and the reason for the others is unknown. Clonal size and the V and J genes are those of that table, whereas D and trimming came from the DNA. The sample table holds just under 150,000 clones, of which 86% were seen once. The top ten clones comprise 15% to 20% of the sample.

What the work shows at the level of the full study, not this receptor alone: In blood, the top tumor clonotypes increased between baseline and 2 weeks post-radiation and then shrank by 4 weeks, which suggests that tumor-resident clones expanded only transiently. Blood repertoire dynamics were not followed beyond 4 weeks after treatment. No pretreatment tumor biopsies were available, so the baseline intratumoral presence of clonotypes could not be determined. Effects of radiation dose or scheduling on the TCR repertoire could not be addressed with the single-armed trial design.

Comments on this clone: Its antigen has not been determined. No much larger clonotype is one base removed from it; base qualities were not supplied.

The chain is assembled from TRBV9 and TRBJ2-7; no confident D gene assignment can be made. This clonotype was obtained from a woman aged 50 to 60 with renal cell carcinoma. This material consisted of blood, taken from a patient whose treatment included radiotherapy and nephrectomy. The DNA reads TGTGCCAGCAGCGTAGATACGGCCAGCGAGCAGTACTTC. Its translation reads: CASSVDTASEQYF.